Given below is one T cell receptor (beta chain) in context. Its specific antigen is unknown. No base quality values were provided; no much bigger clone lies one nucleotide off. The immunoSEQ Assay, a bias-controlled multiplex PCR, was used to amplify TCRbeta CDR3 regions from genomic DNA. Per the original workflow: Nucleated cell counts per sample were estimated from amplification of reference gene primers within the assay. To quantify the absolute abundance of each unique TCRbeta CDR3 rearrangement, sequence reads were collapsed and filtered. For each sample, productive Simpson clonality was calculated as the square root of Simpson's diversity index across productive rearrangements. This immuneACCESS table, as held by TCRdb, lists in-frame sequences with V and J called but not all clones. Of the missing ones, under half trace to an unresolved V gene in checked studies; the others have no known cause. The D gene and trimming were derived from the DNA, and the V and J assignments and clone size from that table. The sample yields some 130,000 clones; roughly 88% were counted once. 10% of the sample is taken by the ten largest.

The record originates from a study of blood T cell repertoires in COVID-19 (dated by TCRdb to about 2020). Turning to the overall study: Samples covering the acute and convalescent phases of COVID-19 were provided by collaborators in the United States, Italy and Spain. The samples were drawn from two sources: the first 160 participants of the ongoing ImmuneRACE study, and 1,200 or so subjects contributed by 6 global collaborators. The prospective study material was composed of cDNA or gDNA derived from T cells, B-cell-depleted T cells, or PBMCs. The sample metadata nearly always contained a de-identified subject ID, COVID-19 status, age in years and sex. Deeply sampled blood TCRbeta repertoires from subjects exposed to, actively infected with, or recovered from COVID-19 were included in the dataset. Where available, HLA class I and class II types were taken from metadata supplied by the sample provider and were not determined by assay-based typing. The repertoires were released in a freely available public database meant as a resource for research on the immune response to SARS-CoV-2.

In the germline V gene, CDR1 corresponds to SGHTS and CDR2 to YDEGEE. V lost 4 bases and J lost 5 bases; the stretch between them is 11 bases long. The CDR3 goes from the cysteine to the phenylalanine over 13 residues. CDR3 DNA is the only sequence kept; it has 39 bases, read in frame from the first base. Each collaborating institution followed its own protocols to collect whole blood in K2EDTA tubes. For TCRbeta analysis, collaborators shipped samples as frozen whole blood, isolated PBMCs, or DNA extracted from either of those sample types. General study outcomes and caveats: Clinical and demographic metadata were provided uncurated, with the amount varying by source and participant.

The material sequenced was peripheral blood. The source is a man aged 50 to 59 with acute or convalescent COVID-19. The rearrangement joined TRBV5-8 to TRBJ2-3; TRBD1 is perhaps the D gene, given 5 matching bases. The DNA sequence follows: TGTGCCAGCAGCCCTAGGGGTGGAGATACGCAGTATTTT. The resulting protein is CASSPRGGDTQYF.